The 14 T cell receptor beta chains listed next were all sequenced from one sample in a study of T cell repertoires in cytomegalovirus infection (dated by TCRdb to the late 2010s). TCRdb lists the instrument as Illumina HiSeq 1500. Clones were called with MiXCR by TCRdb after fastp trimmed the public reads at Q25, and only in-frame beta chains were retained. Every CDR3 protein is listed once, alongside the most common genes and DNA of its rows. A total of around 550,000 distinct CDR3 sequences appear in this sample, roughly 29% of them only once. Of the sample, 13% is held by the ten largest clones. Sequencing was done on a sample of PBMCs. The source is a human donor in good health (CMV status not recorded). Some clones in this sample may be carry-over from other donors' samples.

This sequence joins TRBV7-6 and TRBJ2-2; 8 nucleotides line up with TRBD2. The CDR3 contains 17 residues. Germline V gives CDR1 SGHVS, CDR2 FNYEAQ. J gave up 3 bases and V 5 bases, and 11 bases lay outside the gene matches. CDR3 bases: TGTGCCAGCAGCCCCCGGCCCGGGGGGGGGGACACCGGGGAGCTGTTTTTT. Translated: CASSPRPGGGDTGELFF. Based on the CDR3 plus reference TRBV7-6 and TRBJ2-2, the full variable domain is GAGVSQSPRYKVTKRGQDVALRCDPISGHVSLYWYRQALGQGPEFLTYFNYEAQQDKSGLPNDRFSAERPEGSISTLTIQRTEQRDSAMYRCASSPRPGGGDTGELFFGEGSRLTVL.

The V gene is TRBV5-1, the J gene TRBJ1-1; possible D gene TRBD1, 5 bases. Germline loops: CDR1 SGHRS, CDR2 YFSETQ. V was trimmed by 6 bases and J by 5 bases, leaving 14 bases between them. This CDR3 region has 13 residues. CDR3 loop: CASTQRGWTEAFF. The CDR3 DNA follows: TGCGCCAGCACACAAAGGGGTTGGACTGAAGCTTTCTTT.

The rearrangement links TRBV10-3 to TRBJ2-2; 16 nucleotides line up with TRBD2. Trimming took 7 bases from V and 3 from J; bases not matched to a gene: 5. Germline V gene lookup returns CDR1 ENHRY and CDR2 SYGVKD. CDR3 length equals 17 residues. The chain's CDR3 is CAIKGLAGGPDTGELFF. The CDR3 nucleotides are TGTGCCATCAAGGGACTAGCGGGAGGGCCGGACACCGGGGAGCTGTTTTTT.

The chain has TRBV5-5 and TRBJ2-3; D ambiguous. Looked up from germline, CDR1 is SGHKS and CDR2 is YYEKEE (reference sequence). The CDR3 loop spans 16 amino acids. V lost 3 bases and J lost 3, with 17 bases in between. CDR3 protein: CASSSEDFYETDTQYF. CDR3 DNA: TGTGCCAGCAGCTCGGAAGACTTTTACGAGACAGATACGCAGTATTTT.

Regarding this clonotype: One base away lies a much larger clone, so this may be a sequencing read error. V is TRBV7-2 and J is TRBJ1-1, with D possibly being TRBD1 (5 bases). The CDR3 extends over 15 amino acids. Germline values: CDR1 SGHTA, CDR2 FQGNSA. The CDR3, as DNA: TGTGTCAGCAGCTTAGTCGTAACCCAGGGAGCTGAAGCTTTCTTT. Translated, it gives CVSSLVVTQGAEAFF.

The rearrangement links TRBV15 to TRBJ1-6, with TRBD1 matching 7 bases. Germline V CDR1 and CDR2: LNHNV, YYDKDF (reference sequence). With 7 bases clipped from V and 7 bases from J, the junction kept 10 bases outside the gene matches. This CDR3 is 15 amino acids long. CDR3 region: CATTDRTGLNSPLHF. The CDR3 nucleotides are TGTGCCACCACCGATCGGACAGGCCTGAATTCACCCCTCCACTTT.

The chain carries TRBV28 and TRBJ1-1; D not certain. CDR1 MDHEN and CDR2 SYDVKM come from the germline V gene. This CDR3 spans 13 amino acids. The V gene lost 5 bases and the J gene lost 7 bases, with 14 bases spanning the gap. The CDR3: CASSPHEEGEAFF. The DNA for the CDR3 is TGTGCCAGCAGTCCACACGAGGAGGGTGAAGCTTTCTTT.

This clonotype was found a few times. The genes are TRBV5-4 and TRBJ2-3; 12 nucleotides match TRBD1. The CDR3 runs 14 residues. V gave up 3 bases and J gave up 6 bases; unmatched junction bases: 2. Germline V CDR1 and CDR2: SGHNT, YYREEE (reference sequence). The CDR3, as DNA: TGTGCCAGCAGCTGGGGACAGGGGGCGGATACGCAGTATTTT. Translation: CASSWGQGADTQYF.

In its sample, this clonotype was seen a few times. This CDR3 is CASSDERREQFF. CDR3 coding DNA: TGTGCCAGCAGTGATGAACGGCGGGAGCAGTTCTTC. This sequence joins TRBV2 and TRBJ2-1, with no clear D. The CDR3 is 12 residues long. Germline V lookup: CDR1 SNHLY, CDR2 FYNNEI. V dropped 3 bases and J dropped 10 bases, with 10 bases sitting between them.

This clonotype has at least ten counts. V is TRBV7-2 and J is TRBJ2-2; D perhaps matches TRBD1 (6 bases). This CDR3 comprises 14 residues. Per germline, CDR1 SGHTA and CDR2 FQGNSA. V lost 5 bases to trimming and J lost 2 bases, with 9 bases between them. The CDR3 nucleotides are TGTGCCAGCAGCCGGGACACCAACACCGGGGAGCTGTTTTTT. Translating it yields CASSRDTNTGELFF.

This chain links TRBV6-2 or TRBV6-3 with TRBJ2-1; a possible D gene is TRBD1 (5 bases). CDR3 length: 15 amino acids. Deletions cut 4 bases from V and 6 bases from J, with 16 bases between. CDR1 and CDR2 from the germline V gene are MNHEY and SVGEGT. The CDR3 region has the DNA TGTGCCAGCAGTTGGTACAGGCCTCAATCCAATGAGCAGTTCTTC. It yields the protein CASSWYRPQSNEQFF.

V and J are TRBV10-3 and TRBJ1-5; a weak D match, TRBD1 (6 bases). Germline V CDR1 and CDR2: ENHRY, SYGVKD. V was clipped by 6 bases and J by 7 bases, with 13 bases between them. This CDR3 comprises 13 residues. CDR3 sequence reads: CAIRRGQNQPQHF. CDR3 sequence (DNA): TGTGCCATCAGGAGAGGACAGAACCAGCCCCAGCATTTT.

The chain links TRBV4-1 to TRBJ1-5, with D perhaps TRBD1 (6 bases). V gave up 0 bases and J gave up 2 bases, with 11 bases separating them. The length of the CDR3 is 16 residues. The germline gives CDR1 MGHRA, CDR2 YSYEKL. The CDR3 bases are TGCGCCAGCAGCCAAGATCAAAGACAGGGCAATCAGCCCCAGCATTTT. Translating it yields CASSQDQRQGNQPQHF.

This clonotype occurred many times. The V and J genes are TRBV7-2 and TRBJ2-7, with D possibly being TRBD2 (7 bases). The CDR3 extends over 13 amino acids. Germline CDR1 reads SGHTA; CDR2 reads FQGNSA. V was trimmed by 2 bases and J by 6 bases, leaving 11 bases between them. In DNA, the CDR3 is TGTGCCAGCAGCTTATTACGGGGGGCCGAGCAGTACGTC. It is translated as CASSLLRGAEQYV.